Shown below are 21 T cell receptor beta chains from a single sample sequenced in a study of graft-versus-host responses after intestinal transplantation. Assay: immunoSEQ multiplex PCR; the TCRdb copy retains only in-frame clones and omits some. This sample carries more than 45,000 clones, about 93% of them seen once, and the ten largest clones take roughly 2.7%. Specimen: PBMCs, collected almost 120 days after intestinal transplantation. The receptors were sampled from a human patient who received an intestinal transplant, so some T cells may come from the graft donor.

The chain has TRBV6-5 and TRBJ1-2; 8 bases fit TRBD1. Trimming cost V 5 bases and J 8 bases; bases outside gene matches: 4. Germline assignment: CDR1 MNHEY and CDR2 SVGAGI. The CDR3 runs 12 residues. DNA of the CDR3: TGTGCCAGCAGTCCAGGGGGCTGGGGCTACACCTTC. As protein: CASSPGGWGYTF.

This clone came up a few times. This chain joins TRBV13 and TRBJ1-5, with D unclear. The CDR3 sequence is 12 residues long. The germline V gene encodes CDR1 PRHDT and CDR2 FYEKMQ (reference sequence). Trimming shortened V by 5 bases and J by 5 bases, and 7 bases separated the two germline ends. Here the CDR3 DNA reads TGTGCCAGCAGCGGGCTGGATCAGCCCCAGCATTTT. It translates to CASSGLDQPQHF.

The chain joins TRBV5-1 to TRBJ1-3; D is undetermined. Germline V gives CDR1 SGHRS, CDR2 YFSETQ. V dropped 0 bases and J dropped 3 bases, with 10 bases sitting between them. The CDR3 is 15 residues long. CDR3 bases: TGCGCCAGCAGCTTGGGGCCTAACCTTGGAAACACCATATATTTT. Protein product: CASSLGPNLGNTIYF.

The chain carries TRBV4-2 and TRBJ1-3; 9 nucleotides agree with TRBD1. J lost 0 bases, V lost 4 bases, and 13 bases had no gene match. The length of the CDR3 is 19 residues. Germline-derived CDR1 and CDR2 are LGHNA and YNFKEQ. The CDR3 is CASSPRDRALPFSGNTIYF. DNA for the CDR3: TGTGCCAGCAGCCCCCGGGACAGGGCCCTACCTTTCTCTGGAAACACCATATATTTT.

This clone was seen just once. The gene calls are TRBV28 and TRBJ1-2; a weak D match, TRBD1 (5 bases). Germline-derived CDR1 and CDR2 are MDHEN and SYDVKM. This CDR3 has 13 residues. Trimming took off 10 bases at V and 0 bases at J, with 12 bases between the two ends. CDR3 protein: CATRDGANYGYTF. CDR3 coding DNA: TGTGCCACTCGGGACGGAGCTAACTATGGCTACACCTTC.

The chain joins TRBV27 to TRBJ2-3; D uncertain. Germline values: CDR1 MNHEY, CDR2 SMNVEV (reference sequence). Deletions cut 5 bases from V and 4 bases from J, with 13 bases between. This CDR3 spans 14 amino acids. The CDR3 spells CASSPRGVSDTQYF. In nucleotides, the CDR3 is TGTGCCAGCAGTCCCCGTGGGGTTTCAGATACGCAGTATTTT.

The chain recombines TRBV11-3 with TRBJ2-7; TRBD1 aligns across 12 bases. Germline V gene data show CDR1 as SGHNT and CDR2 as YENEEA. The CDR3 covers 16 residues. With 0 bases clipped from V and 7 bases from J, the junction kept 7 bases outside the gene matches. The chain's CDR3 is CASSLDGTGGTGEQYF. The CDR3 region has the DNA TGTGCCAGCAGCTTAGATGGGACAGGGGGCACTGGGGAGCAGTACTTC.

The CDR3 DNA reads TGCGCCAGCAGCCCTGGGACTAGCGGGGGAAGCACAGATACGCAGTATTTT. Protein product: CASSPGTSGGSTDTQYF. The J gene is TRBJ2-3, the V gene TRBV5-1; 14 bases map to TRBD2. This CDR3 comprises 17 residues. The ends lost 4 bases at V and 0 bases at J; junction bases unmatched: 4. Germline values: CDR1 SGHRS, CDR2 YFSETQ. The full variable domain, completed using reference TRBV5-1 and TRBJ2-3, is KAGVTQTPRYLIKTRGQQVTLSCSPISGHRSVSWYQQTPGQGLQFLFEYFSETQRNKGNFPGRFSGRQFSNSRSEMNVSTLELGDSALYLCASSPGTSGGSTDTQYFGPGTRLTVL.

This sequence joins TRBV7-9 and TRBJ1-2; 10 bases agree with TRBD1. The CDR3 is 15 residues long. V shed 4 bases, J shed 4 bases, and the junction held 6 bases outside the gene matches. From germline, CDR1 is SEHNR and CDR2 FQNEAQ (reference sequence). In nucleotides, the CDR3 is TGTGCCAGCAGCTCCGACAGGGGGCGAGTCTATGGCTACACCTTC. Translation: CASSSDRGRVYGYTF.

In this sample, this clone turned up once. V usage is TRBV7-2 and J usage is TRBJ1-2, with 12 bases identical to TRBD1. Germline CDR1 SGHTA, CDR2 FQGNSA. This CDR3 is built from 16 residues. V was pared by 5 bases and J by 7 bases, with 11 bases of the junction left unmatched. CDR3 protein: CASSPRDRGRMSGYTF. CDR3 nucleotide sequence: TGTGCCAGCAGCCCTAGGGACAGGGGGCGTATGAGTGGCTACACCTTC.

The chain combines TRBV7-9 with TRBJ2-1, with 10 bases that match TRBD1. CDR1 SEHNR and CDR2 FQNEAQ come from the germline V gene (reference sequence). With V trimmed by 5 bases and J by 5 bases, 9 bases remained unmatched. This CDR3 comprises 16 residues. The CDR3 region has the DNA TGTGCCAGCAGCCCCCGGGACAGGGGACGAAACAATGAGCAGTTCTTC. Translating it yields CASSPRDRGRNNEQFF.

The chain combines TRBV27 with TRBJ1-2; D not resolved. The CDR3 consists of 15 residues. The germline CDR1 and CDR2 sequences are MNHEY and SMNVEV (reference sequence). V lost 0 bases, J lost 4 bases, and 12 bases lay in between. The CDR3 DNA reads TGTGCCAGCAGTTTATCGAATCGGGAAATCTATGGCTACACCTTC. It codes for CASSLSNREIYGYTF.

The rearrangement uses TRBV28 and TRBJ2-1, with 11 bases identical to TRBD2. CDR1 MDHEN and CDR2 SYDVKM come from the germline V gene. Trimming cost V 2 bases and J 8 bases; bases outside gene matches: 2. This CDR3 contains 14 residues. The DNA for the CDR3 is TGTGCCAGCAGTTTAATAGCGGGGGGGTATGAGCAGTTCTTC. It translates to CASSLIAGGYEQFF. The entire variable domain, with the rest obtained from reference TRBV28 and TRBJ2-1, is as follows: DVKVTQSSRYLVKRTGEKVFLECVQDMDHENMFWYRQDPGLGLRLIYFSYDVKMKEKGDIPEGYSVSREKKERFSLILESASTNQTSMYLCASSLIAGGYEQFFGPGTRLTVL.

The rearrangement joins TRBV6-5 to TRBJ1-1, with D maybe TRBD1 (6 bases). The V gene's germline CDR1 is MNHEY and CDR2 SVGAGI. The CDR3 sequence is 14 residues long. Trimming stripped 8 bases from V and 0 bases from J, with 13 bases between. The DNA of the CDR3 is TGTGCCAGCGGGAGCGACAGGATGAACACTGAAGCTTTCTTT. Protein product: CASGSDRMNTEAFF.

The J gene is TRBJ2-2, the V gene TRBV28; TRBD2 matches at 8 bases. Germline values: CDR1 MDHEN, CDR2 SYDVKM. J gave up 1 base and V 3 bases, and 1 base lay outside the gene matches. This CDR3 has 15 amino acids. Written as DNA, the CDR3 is TGTGCCAGCAGTTTCGGGGGGGTGAACACCGGGGAGCTGTTTTTT. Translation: CASSFGGVNTGELFF.

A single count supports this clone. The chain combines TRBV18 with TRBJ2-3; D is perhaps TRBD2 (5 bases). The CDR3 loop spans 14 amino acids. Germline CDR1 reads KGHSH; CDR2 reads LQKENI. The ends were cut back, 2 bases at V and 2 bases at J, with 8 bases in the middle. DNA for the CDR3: TGTGCCAGCTCACCAAAGACTACCACAGATACGCAGTATTTT. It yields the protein CASSPKTTTDTQYF.

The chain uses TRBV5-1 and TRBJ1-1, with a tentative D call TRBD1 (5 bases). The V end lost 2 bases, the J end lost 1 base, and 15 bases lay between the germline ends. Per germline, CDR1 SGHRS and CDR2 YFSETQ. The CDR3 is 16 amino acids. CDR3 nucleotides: TGCGCCAGCAGCTTCGGCGTTCAGGGAGGGAACACTGAAGCTTTCTTT. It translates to CASSFGVQGGNTEAFF.

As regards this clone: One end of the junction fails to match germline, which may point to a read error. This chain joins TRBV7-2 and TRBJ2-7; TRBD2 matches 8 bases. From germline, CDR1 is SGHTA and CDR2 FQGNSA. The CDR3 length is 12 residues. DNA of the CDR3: TGTGTCAGCAGCTTGACTAGCGACGAGCAGTACTTC. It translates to CVSSLTSDEQYF.

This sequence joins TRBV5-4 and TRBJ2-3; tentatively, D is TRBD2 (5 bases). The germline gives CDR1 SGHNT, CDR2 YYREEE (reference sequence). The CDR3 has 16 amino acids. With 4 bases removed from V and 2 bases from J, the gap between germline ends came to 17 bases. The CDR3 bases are TGTGCCAGCAGCCCCGGACTTGATTGGGCCACAGATACGCAGTATTTT. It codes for CASSPGLDWATDTQYF.

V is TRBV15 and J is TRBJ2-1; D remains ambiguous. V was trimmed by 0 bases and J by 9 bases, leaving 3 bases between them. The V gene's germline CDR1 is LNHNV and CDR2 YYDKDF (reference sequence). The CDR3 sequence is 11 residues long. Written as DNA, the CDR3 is TGTGCCACCAGCAGAGATGGTGAGCAGTTCTTC. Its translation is CATSRDGEQFF.

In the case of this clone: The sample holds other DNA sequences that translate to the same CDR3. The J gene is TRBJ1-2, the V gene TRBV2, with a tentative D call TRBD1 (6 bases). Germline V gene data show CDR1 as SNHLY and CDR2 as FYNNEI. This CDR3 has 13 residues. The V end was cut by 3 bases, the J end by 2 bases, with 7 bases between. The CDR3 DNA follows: TGTGCCAGCAGTGAGACAGGAAACTATGGCTACACCTTC. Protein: CASSETGNYGYTF.